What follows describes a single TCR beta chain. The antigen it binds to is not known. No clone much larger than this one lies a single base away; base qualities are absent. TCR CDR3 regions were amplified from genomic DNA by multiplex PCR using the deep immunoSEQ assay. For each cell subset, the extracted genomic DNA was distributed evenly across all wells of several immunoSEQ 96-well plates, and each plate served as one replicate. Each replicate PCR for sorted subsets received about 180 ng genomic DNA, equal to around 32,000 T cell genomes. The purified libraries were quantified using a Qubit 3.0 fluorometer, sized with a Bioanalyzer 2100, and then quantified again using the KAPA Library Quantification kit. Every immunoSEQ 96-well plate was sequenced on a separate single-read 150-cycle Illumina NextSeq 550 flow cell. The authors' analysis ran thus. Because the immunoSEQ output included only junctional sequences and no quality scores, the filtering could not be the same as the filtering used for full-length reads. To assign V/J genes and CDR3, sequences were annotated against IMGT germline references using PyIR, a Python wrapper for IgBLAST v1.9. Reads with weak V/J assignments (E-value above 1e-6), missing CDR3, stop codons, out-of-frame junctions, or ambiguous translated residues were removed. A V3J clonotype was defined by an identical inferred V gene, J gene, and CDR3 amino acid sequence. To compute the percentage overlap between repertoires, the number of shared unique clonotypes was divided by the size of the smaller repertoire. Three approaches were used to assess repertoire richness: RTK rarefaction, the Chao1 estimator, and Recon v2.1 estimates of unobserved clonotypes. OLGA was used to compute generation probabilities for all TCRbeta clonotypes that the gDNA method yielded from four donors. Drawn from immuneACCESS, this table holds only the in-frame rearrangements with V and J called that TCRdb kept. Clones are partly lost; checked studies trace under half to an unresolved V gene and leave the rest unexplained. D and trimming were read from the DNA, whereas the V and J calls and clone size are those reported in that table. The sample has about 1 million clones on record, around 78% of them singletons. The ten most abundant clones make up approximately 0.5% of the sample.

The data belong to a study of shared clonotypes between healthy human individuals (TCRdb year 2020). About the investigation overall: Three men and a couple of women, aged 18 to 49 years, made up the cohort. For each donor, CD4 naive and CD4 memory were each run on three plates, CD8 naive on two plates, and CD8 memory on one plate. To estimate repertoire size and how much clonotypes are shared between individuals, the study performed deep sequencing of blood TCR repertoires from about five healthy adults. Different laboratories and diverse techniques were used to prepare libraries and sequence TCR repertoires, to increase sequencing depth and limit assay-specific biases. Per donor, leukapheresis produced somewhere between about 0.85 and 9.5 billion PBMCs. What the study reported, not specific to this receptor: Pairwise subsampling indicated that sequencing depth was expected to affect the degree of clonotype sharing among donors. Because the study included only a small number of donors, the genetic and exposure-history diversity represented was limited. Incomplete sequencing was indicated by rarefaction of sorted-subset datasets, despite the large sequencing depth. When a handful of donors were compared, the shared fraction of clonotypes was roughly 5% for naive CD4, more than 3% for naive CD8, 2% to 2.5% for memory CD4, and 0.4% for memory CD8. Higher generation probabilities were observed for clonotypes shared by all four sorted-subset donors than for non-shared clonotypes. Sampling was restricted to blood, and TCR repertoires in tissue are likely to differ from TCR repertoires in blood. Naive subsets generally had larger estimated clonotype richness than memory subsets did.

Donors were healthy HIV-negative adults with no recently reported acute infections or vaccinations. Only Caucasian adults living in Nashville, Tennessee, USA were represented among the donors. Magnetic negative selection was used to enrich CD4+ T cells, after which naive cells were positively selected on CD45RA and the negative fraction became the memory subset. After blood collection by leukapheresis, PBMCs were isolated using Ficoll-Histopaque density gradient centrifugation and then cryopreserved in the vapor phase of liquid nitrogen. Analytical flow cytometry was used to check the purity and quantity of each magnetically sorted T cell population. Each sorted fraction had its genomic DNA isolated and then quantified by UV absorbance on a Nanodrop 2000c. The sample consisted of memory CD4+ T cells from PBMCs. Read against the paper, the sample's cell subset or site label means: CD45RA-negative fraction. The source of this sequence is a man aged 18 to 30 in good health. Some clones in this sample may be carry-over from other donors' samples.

The DNA sequence reads TGCGCCAGCAGCACGACTCAGGGAAGTATTAGCACAGATACGCAGTATTTT. Its coded protein is CASSTTQGSISTDTQYF. Here the chain combines TRBV5-1 and TRBJ2-3; a tentative D call is TRBD1 (5 bases match). The germline V gene specifies SGHRS as CDR1 and YFSETQ as CDR2. Taken from cysteine to phenylalanine, the CDR3 has 17 residues. Kept here is only the CDR3 DNA, which spans 51 bases and is read in frame from base 1. Trimming removed 4 bases from V and 0 bases from J, leaving 18 bases between the germline ends. When the CDR3 is completed using the reference TRBV5-1 and TRBJ2-3 genes on either side, the full variable domain is KAGVTQTPRYLIKTRGQQVTLSCSPISGHRSVSWYQQTPGQGLQFLFEYFSETQRNKGNFPGRFSGRQFSNSRSEMNVSTLELGDSALYLCASSTTQGSISTDTQYFGPGTRLTVL.